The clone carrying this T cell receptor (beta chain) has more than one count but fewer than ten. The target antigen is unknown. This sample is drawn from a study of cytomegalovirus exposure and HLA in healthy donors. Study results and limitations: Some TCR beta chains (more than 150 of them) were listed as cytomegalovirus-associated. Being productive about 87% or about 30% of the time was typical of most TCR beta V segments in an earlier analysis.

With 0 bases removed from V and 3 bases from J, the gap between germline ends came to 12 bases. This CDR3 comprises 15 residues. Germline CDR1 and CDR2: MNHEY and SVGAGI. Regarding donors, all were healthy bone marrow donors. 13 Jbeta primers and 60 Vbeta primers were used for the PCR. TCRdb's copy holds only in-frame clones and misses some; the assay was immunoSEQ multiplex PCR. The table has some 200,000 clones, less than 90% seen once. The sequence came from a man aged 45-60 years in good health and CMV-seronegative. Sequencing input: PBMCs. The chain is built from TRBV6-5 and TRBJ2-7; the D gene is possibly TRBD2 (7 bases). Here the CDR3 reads CASSYSRGGDYEQYF. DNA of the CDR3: TGTGCCAGCAGTTACTCGAGGGGGGGGGACTACGAGCAGTACTTC.